One and the same sample provided the 27 T cell receptor beta chains below, sequenced in a study of somatic mutations in cytotoxic T cells in rheumatoid arthritis. The assay was immunoSEQ multiplex PCR, and TCRdb's table has in-frame clones only and misses some. The table has 15,000 to 20,000 clones, around 67% seen once. Source material: CD8+ T cells sorted from blood. Receptor source: a woman aged 60 to 75 in good health.

This clone was observed a handful of times. The chain combines TRBV5-4 with TRBJ1-6, with D maybe TRBD1 (5 bases). The germline gives CDR1 SGHNT, CDR2 YYREEE (reference sequence). The CDR3 extends over 16 amino acids. V gave up 4 bases and J gave up 9 bases, with 20 bases separating them. As DNA, the CDR3 is TGTGCCAGCAGCCTGAGGCTAACAAACACAGGTTCACCCCTCCACTTT. Translating gives CASSLRLTNTGSPLHF. Complete variable domain (other parts from reference TRBV5-4 and TRBJ1-6): ETGVTQSPTHLIKTRGQQVTLRCSSQSGHNTVSWYQQALGQGPQFIFQYYREEENGRGNFPPRFSGLQFPNYSSELNVNALELDDSALYLCASSLRLTNTGSPLHFGNGTRLTVT.

CDR3 protein: CASSQEAGTGGLNTEAFF. In nucleotides, the CDR3 is TGCGCCAGCAGCCAAGAGGCGGGGACAGGGGGCTTGAACACTGAAGCTTTCTTT. The rearrangement links TRBV4-1 to TRBJ1-1; the match to TRBD1 covers 12 bases. The length of the CDR3 is 18 residues. CDR1 MGHRA and CDR2 YSYEKL come from the germline V gene. The V gene end was trimmed by 0 bases and the J gene end by 0 bases; junction bases not matched to a gene: 5.

The rearrangement links TRBV21-1 to TRBJ1-2; TRBD1, the table's D call, was not compared with the DNA. TRBV21-1 is described as a pseudogene. CDR3 size: 16 residues. CDR3 in DNA: TGTGCCAGCAGCAAGGTTCAGGGACAGGGGGTCTATGGCTACACCTTC. Its protein is CASSKVQGQGVYGYTF.

V usage is TRBV7-9 and J usage is TRBJ1-3, with D unclear. CDR3 length equals 15 residues. Germline values: CDR1 SEHNR, CDR2 FQNEAQ (reference sequence). V lost 4 bases and J 4 bases, leaving 14 bases between the germline ends. CDR3 loop: CASSSTSEPGNTIYF. CDR3 nucleotide sequence: TGTGCCAGCAGCTCCACATCGGAACCCGGAAACACCATATATTTT.

The chain carries TRBV7-9 and TRBJ1-2, with unresolved D. V lost 0 bases and J lost 0, with 8 bases in between. CDR3 length equals 15 residues. Germline V lookup: CDR1 SEHNR, CDR2 FQNEAQ (reference sequence). The CDR3 here is CASSLARPTNYGYTF. CDR3 nucleotides: TGTGCCAGCAGCTTAGCTAGACCGACTAACTATGGCTACACCTTC.

The chain couples TRBV4-2 to TRBJ2-7; 9 nucleotides line up with TRBD2. From germline, CDR1 is LGHNA and CDR2 YNFKEQ. Trimming took 0 bases from V and 2 from J; bases not matched to a gene: 5. The CDR3 totals 16 residues. The chain's CDR3 is CASSQDGASGAYEQYF. As DNA, the CDR3 is TGTGCCAGCAGCCAAGATGGGGCTAGCGGGGCCTACGAGCAGTACTTC.

This sequence joins TRBV18 and TRBJ2-7; weak D call: TRBD1 (5 bases). CDR3 length equals 14 residues. Germline CDR1 reads KGHSH; CDR2 reads LQKENI. With 2 bases removed from V and 5 bases from J, the gap between germline ends came to 13 bases. Written as DNA, the CDR3 is TGTGCCAGCTCACCAGCAGGGTCGGTCCACGAGCAGTACTTC. Its translation: CASSPAGSVHEQYF.

This clone was seen just once. This chain connects TRBV11-3 to TRBJ2-2; D unclear. The CDR3 has 16 amino acids. CDR1 and CDR2 from the germline V gene are SGHNT and YENEEA. Trimming pared 1 base from V and 0 bases from J, leaving 9 bases between. CDR3: CASSLVHLANTGELFF. CDR3 nucleotide sequence: TGTGCCAGCAGCTTAGTCCACCTCGCGAACACCGGGGAGCTGTTTTTT.

The J gene is TRBJ2-1, the V gene TRBV5-1, with D maybe TRBD2 (5 bases). The CDR3 is 15 amino acids. The germline V gene has CDR1 SGHRS and CDR2 YFSETQ. The V and J ends lost 1 base and 0 bases respectively, with 8 bases between them. The CDR3 region is CASSLSGSSYNEQFF. For the CDR3, the DNA is TGCGCCAGCAGCTTGAGTGGGAGCTCCTACAATGAGCAGTTCTTC.

V is TRBV9 and J is TRBJ2-1; the match to TRBD2 covers 9 bases. Trimming at V came to 3 bases and at J to 3 bases, leaving 4 bases not matched to a gene. Germline values: CDR1 SGDLS, CDR2 YYNGEE. The CDR3 has 15 amino acids. The CDR3 region has the DNA TGTGCCAGCAGCGGCAGACTAGCGGACTACAATGAGCAGTTCTTC. Translated, it gives CASSGRLADYNEQFF.

V is TRBV6-1 and J is TRBJ2-7; maybe TRBD1 (5 bases). V was trimmed by 7 bases and J by 2 bases, leaving 9 bases between them. This CDR3 comprises 12 residues. CDR1 and CDR2 (germline): MNHNS, SASEGT. This chain's CDR3 is CASTPGPYEQYF. The CDR3 region has the DNA TGTGCCAGCACCCCAGGGCCCTACGAGCAGTACTTC.

The J gene is TRBJ1-5, the V gene TRBV6-5, with D possibly being TRBD1 (5 bases). Germline-derived CDR1 and CDR2 are MNHEY and SVGAGI. V was pared by 7 bases and J by 9 bases, with 16 bases between. The CDR3 loop spans 13 amino acids. In DNA, the CDR3 is TGTGCCAGCACATCGACAGTAGGCGGGCCCCAGCATTTT. It translates to CASTSTVGGPQHF.

This sequence joins TRBV7-7 and TRBJ2-2; D may match TRBD1 or TRBD2 (5 bases each). Germline CDR1 and CDR2: SSHAT and FNYEAQ (reference sequence). Trimming pared 6 bases from V and 3 bases from J, leaving 14 bases between. The CDR3 runs 15 residues. This CDR3 reads CASSLEGTDTGELFF. The CDR3 nucleotides read TGTGCCAGCAGTCTCGAGGGGACGGACACCGGGGAGCTGTTTTTT.

This sequence joins TRBV4-1 and TRBJ1-1; TRBD1 might be the D (5 bases). V lost 0 bases, J lost 0 bases, and 14 bases lay in between. Germline lookup yields CDR1 MGHRA and CDR2 YSYEKL. This CDR3 is built from 17 residues. The CDR3 protein is CASSQEWETDMNTEAFF. In DNA form, the CDR3 reads TGCGCCAGCAGCCAAGAATGGGAGACAGACATGAACACTGAAGCTTTCTTT.

J is TRBJ2-3 and V is TRBV11-2; D gene uncertain. The CDR3 is 16 residues long. The germline V gene has CDR1 SGHAT and CDR2 FQNNGV. The germline V and J ends were trimmed by 3 bases and 2 bases, with 15 bases remaining between them. The CDR3 region is CASSFRPSGYTDTQYF. CDR3 nucleotides: TGTGCCAGCAGCTTTCGGCCAAGTGGATACACAGATACGCAGTATTTT. The full variable domain, rest sourced from reference TRBV11-2 and TRBJ2-3, is EAGVAQSPRYKIIEKRQSVAFWCNPISGHATLYWYQQILGQGPKLLIQFQNNGVVDDSQLPKDRFSAERLKGVDSTLKIQPAKLEDSAVYLCASSFRPSGYTDTQYFGPGTRLTVL.

The rearrangement links TRBV7-9 to TRBJ1-2, with TRBD1 matching 10 bases. Germline assignment: CDR1 SEHNR and CDR2 FQNEAQ (reference sequence). This CDR3 has 15 amino acids. Trimming at V came to 1 base and at J to 7 bases, leaving 6 bases not matched to a gene. CDR3 DNA: TGTGCCAGCAGCTTAGTGGGGACAGGGGCGAGTGGCTACACCTTC. Translating it yields CASSLVGTGASGYTF.

CDR3 sequence (DNA): TGTGCCAGCAGCGCACATCAAAACTATGGCTACACCTTC. Encoded protein: CASSAHQNYGYTF. This chain links TRBV9 with TRBJ1-2; D remains ambiguous. The CDR3 has 13 residues. CDR1 is SGDLS and CDR2 is YYNGEE in the germline V gene. V was cut by 3 bases and J by 2 bases, with 8 bases left in between. The whole variable domain, filled in from reference TRBV9 and TRBJ1-2, reads DSGVTQTPKHLITATGQRVTLRCSPRSGDLSVYWYQQSLDQGLQFLIQYYNGEERAKGNILERFSAQQFPDLHSELNLSSLELGDSALYFCASSAHQNYGYTFGSGTRLTVV.

This chain uses TRBV27 with TRBJ2-1; TRBD2 agrees at 9 bases. Trimming at V came to 6 bases and at J to 9 bases, leaving 9 bases not matched to a gene. CDR1 is MNHEY and CDR2 is SMNVEV in the germline V gene (reference sequence). The CDR3 has 14 residues. For the CDR3, the DNA is TGTGCCAGCAGCCCGGGACTAGCTGGATTTGAGCAGTTCTTC. Amino acid sequence: CASSPGLAGFEQFF.

The chain combines TRBV19 with TRBJ1-1; D unresolved. Looked up from germline, CDR1 is LNHDA and CDR2 is SQIVND (reference sequence). V gave up 9 bases and J gave up 1 base, with 12 bases separating them. This CDR3 is built from 13 residues. The CDR3 DNA sequence: TGTGCCAGCCAGGCCATGGGGAACACTGAAGCTTTCTTT. Protein product: CASQAMGNTEAFF.

V and J are TRBV27 and TRBJ2-1; weak D call: TRBD2 (6 bases). The CDR3 is 15 residues long. V dropped 3 bases and J dropped 4 bases, with 13 bases sitting between them. Germline-derived CDR1 and CDR2 are MNHEY and SMNVEV (reference sequence). This CDR3 reads CASSLKLEGYNEQFF. The CDR3 DNA is TGTGCCAGCAGTTTGAAGCTGGAGGGTTACAATGAGCAGTTCTTC.

The chain joins TRBV11-3 to TRBJ1-1; no definite D call. V lost 5 bases, J lost 1 base, and 8 bases lay in between. The CDR3 runs 13 residues. Germline V lookup: CDR1 SGHNT, CDR2 YENEEA. The CDR3: CASSRPGNTEAFF. In nucleotides, the CDR3 is TGTGCCAGCAGCCGACCGGGGAACACTGAAGCTTTCTTT.

This chain uses TRBV4-2 with TRBJ2-3; 10 bases are a match to TRBD2. Germline CDR1 is LGHNA and CDR2 is YNFKEQ. The J segment lost 0 bases and the V segment lost 0 bases, leaving 6 bases of the junction unmatched. The CDR3 runs 18 residues. CDR3 region: CASSQENSGGPSTDTQYF. The CDR3 DNA is TGTGCCAGCAGCCAAGAGAATAGCGGGGGGCCTAGCACAGATACGCAGTATTTT.

This clone showed up just a few times. V is TRBV7-9 and J is TRBJ2-1; 10 positions match TRBD2. V lost 4 bases to trimming and J lost 3 bases; unmatched junction nucleotides: 6. CDR3 length: 16 amino acids. The germline V gene has CDR1 SEHNR and CDR2 FQNEAQ (reference sequence). DNA for the CDR3: TGTGCCAGCAGCTATAGCGGGGGGAACTTCTACAATGAGCAGTTCTTC. This sequence encodes CASSYSGGNFYNEQFF.

This clone was seen just once. The chain couples TRBV7-9 to TRBJ1-1; a weak D match, TRBD1 (6 bases). Per the germline V gene, CDR1 is SEHNR and CDR2 is FQNEAQ (reference sequence). CDR3 length equals 18 residues. With 3 bases removed from V and 3 bases from J, the gap between germline ends came to 23 bases. The CDR3 protein is CASSLYRDYHMKDTEAFF. The CDR3 DNA follows: TGTGCCAGCAGCTTGTACAGGGACTACCATATGAAGGACACTGAAGCTTTCTTT.

The chain combines TRBV6-6 with TRBJ1-1, with 8 bases aligning to TRBD1. Germline V lookup: CDR1 MNHNY, CDR2 SVGAGI (reference sequence). This CDR3 region has 15 residues. Unmatched junction bases numbered 3, after V lost 2 bases and J lost 1 base. DNA of the CDR3: TGTGCCAGCAGTTACCCCGGGACAGGGAACACTGAAGCTTTCTTT. Translation gives CASSYPGTGNTEAFF.

V usage is TRBV9 and J usage is TRBJ1-6; D uncertain. This CDR3 has 15 residues. Trimming removed 0 bases at V and 2 bases at J, with 6 bases between. Germline values: CDR1 SGDLS, CDR2 YYNGEE. Here the CDR3 reads CASSVGRPYNSPLHF. In nucleotides, the CDR3 is TGTGCCAGCAGCGTAGGCAGGCCCTATAATTCACCCCTCCACTTT.

There are a few counts of this clone. The sample has other DNA sequences that encode this CDR3 too. The chain uses TRBV10-1 and TRBJ1-1; D not resolved. This CDR3 has 14 amino acids. V shed 0 bases and J shed 1 base, with 6 bases lying between them. CDR1 is WNHNN and CDR2 is SYGVQD in the germline V gene (reference sequence). The CDR3 spells CASSESQRNTEAFF. In DNA, the CDR3 is TGCGCCAGCAGTGAGTCGCAAAGGAACACTGAAGCTTTCTTT.